The next 26 T cell receptor beta chains were all read from a single sample in a study of CD8 T cells in ankylosing spondylitis. TCRdb re-called the 5' RACE reads through MiXCR, storing one row per CDR3 protein. The data show approximately 43,000 distinct CDR3 sequences, 4% seen once. The sample comprised blood, either unsorted or a sorted T cell fraction (not recorded which). Source of these receptors: a female donor with ankylosing spondylitis or in good health (not recorded which).

This chain links TRBV9 with TRBJ1-2; D unclear. The CDR3 consists of 13 residues. Germline V gene data show CDR1 as SGDLS and CDR2 as YYNGEE. The ends were cut back, 0 bases at V and 6 bases at J, with 9 bases in the middle. This CDR3 is CASSVGLAHGYTF. The DNA for the CDR3 is TGTGCCAGCAGCGTAGGACTGGCCCATGGCTACACCTTC.

This clonotype came up many times. The V call is TRBV9, the J call TRBJ2-1; perhaps TRBD1 as D (6 bases). The ends were cut back, 3 bases at V and 9 bases at J, with 16 bases in the middle. The CDR3 runs to 14 residues. Germline CDR1 SGDLS, CDR2 YYNGEE. In nucleotides, the CDR3 is TGTGCCAGCAGCGCCAACCACAGGGATGGTGAGCAGTTCTTC. As protein: CASSANHRDGEQFF.

This clonotype has ten or more counts. This sequence joins TRBV9 and TRBJ2-7, with TRBD1 identical over 10 bases. This CDR3 is 14 amino acids long. Per germline, CDR1 SGDLS and CDR2 YYNGEE. V shed 5 bases, J shed 7 bases, and the junction held 9 bases outside the gene matches. The CDR3 protein is CASSHSGTGEEQYF. Here the CDR3 DNA reads TGTGCCAGCAGTCACTCCGGGACAGGGGAAGAGCAGTACTTC. Full variable domain (outside the CDR3, taken from reference TRBV9 and TRBJ2-7): DSGVTQTPKHLITATGQRVTLRCSPRSGDLSVYWYQQSLDQGLQFLIQYYNGEERAKGNILERFSAQQFPDLHSELNLSSLELGDSALYFCASSHSGTGEEQYFGPGTRLTVT.

J is TRBJ2-3 and V is TRBV9; 7 bases align to TRBD2. V was clipped by 0 bases and J by 6 bases; unmatched bases: 16. The CDR3 consists of 18 residues. Germline CDR1 reads SGDLS; CDR2 reads YYNGEE. The CDR3 region is CASSVEGAGPTLGDTQYF. CDR3 DNA sequence: TGTGCCAGCAGCGTAGAGGGAGCGGGACCTACCCTAGGGGATACGCAGTATTTT. The whole variable domain, filled in from reference TRBV9 and TRBJ2-3, reads DSGVTQTPKHLITATGQRVTLRCSPRSGDLSVYWYQQSLDQGLQFLIQYYNGEERAKGNILERFSAQQFPDLHSELNLSSLELGDSALYFCASSVEGAGPTLGDTQYFGPGTRLTVL.

At least ten counts were recorded for this clonotype. The chain recombines TRBV9 with TRBJ1-3; TRBD1 is a possible D gene (5 bases). The V end was cut by 0 bases, the J end by 3 bases, with 7 bases between. Germline CDR1 and CDR2: SGDLS and YYNGEE. This CDR3 comprises 14 residues. CDR3 residues: CASSVEGLGNTIYF. Here the CDR3 DNA reads TGTGCCAGCAGCGTAGAGGGGCTTGGAAACACCATATATTTT.

The gene calls are TRBV9 and TRBJ2-3, with D perhaps TRBD1 or TRBD2 (6 bases each). This CDR3 has 16 amino acids. From germline, CDR1 is SGDLS and CDR2 YYNGEE. Trimming pared 2 bases from V and 2 bases from J, leaving 15 bases between. The CDR3, as DNA: TGTGCCAGCAGCGTTAGTCCCGGGGGCCTCACAGATACGCAGTATTTT. Protein: CASSVSPGGLTDTQYF.

This clonotype was detected only a few times. The chain links TRBV9 to TRBJ2-3; TRBD1 matches 9 bases. The CDR3 consists of 19 residues. J was trimmed by 4 bases and V by 6 bases; bases with no gene match: 21. The germline gives CDR1 SGDLS, CDR2 YYNGEE. Here the CDR3 reads CASTDTKLTTGGSADTQYF. Here the CDR3 DNA reads TGTGCCAGCACTGATACGAAGTTAACAACAGGGGGCTCGGCAGATACGCAGTATTTT.

By proportion, this clonotype is medium-sized. The rearrangement uses TRBV9 and TRBJ2-3, with 7 bases lining up with TRBD2. The CDR3 contains 18 residues. V shed 3 bases and J 0 bases; nucleotides not matched to a gene: 13. From germline, CDR1 is SGDLS and CDR2 YYNGEE. CDR3 in amino acids: CASSGDLGLVSSTDTQYF. The CDR3 DNA is TGTGCCAGCAGCGGAGACCTCGGACTAGTATCTAGCACAGATACGCAGTATTTT. The whole variable domain, filled in from reference TRBV9 and TRBJ2-3, reads DSGVTQTPKHLITATGQRVTLRCSPRSGDLSVYWYQQSLDQGLQFLIQYYNGEERAKGNILERFSAQQFPDLHSELNLSSLELGDSALYFCASSGDLGLVSSTDTQYFGPGTRLTVL.

In its sample, this clonotype was seen many times. CDR3 bases: TGTGCCAGCAGCGTAGTGATGGACGGGGAGACCCAGTACTTC. This encodes CASSVVMDGETQYF. The chain couples TRBV9 to TRBJ2-5; D gene unclear. V was shortened by 0 bases and J by 5 bases, with 11 bases between the two germline ends. The CDR3 has 14 residues. Looked up from germline, CDR1 is SGDLS and CDR2 is YYNGEE.

This clonotype appeared many times. The rearrangement joins TRBV9 to TRBJ2-5; a weak D match, TRBD2 (5 bases). Trimming took off 0 bases at V and 5 bases at J, with 14 bases between the two ends. Germline values: CDR1 SGDLS, CDR2 YYNGEE. The CDR3 consists of 15 residues. Written as DNA, the CDR3 is TGTGCCAGCAGCGTAGACGAAGGGTCGGGGGAGACCCAGTACTTC. Its protein is CASSVDEGSGETQYF.

This clonotype was observed many times. V usage is TRBV9 and J usage is TRBJ2-1; weak D call: TRBD2 (7 bases). This CDR3 region has 14 residues. Trimming pared 4 bases from V and 9 bases from J, leaving 17 bases between. Per the germline V gene, CDR1 is SGDLS and CDR2 is YYNGEE. CDR3 sequence (DNA): TGTGCCAGCAGCACCCGGGGGGCCTCGGGTGAGCAGTTCTTC. Protein sequence: CASSTRGASGEQFF.

There are many counts of this clonotype. The gene calls are TRBV9 and TRBJ2-1; D is possibly TRBD1 (5 bases). This CDR3 comprises 12 residues. Germline CDR1 and CDR2: SGDLS and YYNGEE. V was pared by 0 bases and J by 9 bases, with 7 bases between. The CDR3 coding sequence is TGTGCCAGCAGCGTAGGACAGTCTGAGCAGTTCTTC. It is translated as CASSVGQSEQFF. Full variable domain (rest looked up from reference TRBV9 and TRBJ2-1): DSGVTQTPKHLITATGQRVTLRCSPRSGDLSVYWYQQSLDQGLQFLIQYYNGEERAKGNILERFSAQQFPDLHSELNLSSLELGDSALYFCASSVGQSEQFFGPGTRLTVL.

This clonotype was detected ten times or more. V usage is TRBV9 and J usage is TRBJ1-6, with D uncertain. V was pared by 0 bases and J by 0 bases, with 10 bases between. Germline V CDR1 and CDR2: SGDLS, YYNGEE. The CDR3 totals 17 residues. The CDR3 DNA follows: TGTGCCAGCAGCGTAGGGCTTGAGAGCTCCTATAATTCACCCCTCCACTTT. This codes for CASSVGLESSYNSPLHF.

The sample holds a few counts of this clonotype. The rearrangement uses TRBV9 and TRBJ2-7; D is perhaps TRBD2 (7 bases). V was trimmed by 0 bases and J by 2 bases, leaving 12 bases between them. This CDR3 region has 15 residues. Germline assignment: CDR1 SGDLS and CDR2 YYNGEE. The CDR3 DNA sequence: TGTGCCAGCAGCGTAGGTTGGGGGGGCCCCTACGAGCAGTACTTC. Translating it yields CASSVGWGGPYEQYF.

This clonotype was recorded at least ten times. The J gene is TRBJ1-2, the V gene TRBV9; no definite D call. This CDR3 is 15 amino acids long. Germline CDR1 SGDLS, CDR2 YYNGEE. Trimming pared 2 bases from V and 3 bases from J, leaving 14 bases between. This CDR3 is CASSVSQARDYGYTF. As DNA, the CDR3 is TGTGCCAGCAGCGTGTCCCAGGCACGAGACTATGGCTACACCTTC.

This clonotype was counted at least ten times. The chain links TRBV9 to TRBJ2-1; D might be TRBD1 or TRBD2, each matching 6 bases. Trimming pared 4 bases from V and 7 bases from J, leaving 21 bases between. The CDR3 sequence is 16 residues long. CDR1 is SGDLS, CDR2 YYNGEE, per germline. As DNA, the CDR3 is TGTGCCAGCAGCCCAGGCGGGCGACAGGCGGGGAATGAGCAGTTCTTC. It encodes CASSPGGRQAGNEQFF. The whole variable domain, remainder taken from reference TRBV9 and TRBJ2-1, is DSGVTQTPKHLITATGQRVTLRCSPRSGDLSVYWYQQSLDQGLQFLIQYYNGEERAKGNILERFSAQQFPDLHSELNLSSLELGDSALYFCASSPGGRQAGNEQFFGPGTRLTVL.

This clonotype was counted many times. The rearrangement uses TRBV9 and TRBJ2-1; TRBD2 aligns across 9 bases. The CDR3 has 17 amino acids. V trimming: 4 bases; J trimming: 0 bases; junction bases outside the gene matches: 8. CDR1 is SGDLS, CDR2 YYNGEE, per germline. CDR3 sequence reads: CASSPGLAPSSYNEQFF. In DNA, the CDR3 is TGTGCCAGCAGCCCCGGACTAGCGCCTAGCTCCTACAATGAGCAGTTCTTC.

This clonotype came up many times. J is TRBJ1-2 and V is TRBV9; 7 positions agree with TRBD1. The V gene end was trimmed by 4 bases and the J gene end by 2 bases; junction bases not matched to a gene: 2. Germline values: CDR1 SGDLS, CDR2 YYNGEE. CDR3 size: 13 residues. The CDR3 bases are TGTGCCAGCAGCACACAGGGGAACTATGGCTACACCTTC. This gives the protein CASSTQGNYGYTF.

This clonotype was found many times. The chain is built from TRBV9 and TRBJ1-5; D not resolved. The germline gives CDR1 SGDLS, CDR2 YYNGEE. Trimming left V 4 bases short and J 0 bases short, with 8 bases between. This CDR3 is 14 amino acids long. For the CDR3, the DNA is TGTGCCAGCAGCTCCGGGCTTAGCAATCAGCCCCAGCATTTT. It specifies CASSSGLSNQPQHF. Full variable domain (remainder filled in from reference TRBV9 and TRBJ1-5): DSGVTQTPKHLITATGQRVTLRCSPRSGDLSVYWYQQSLDQGLQFLIQYYNGEERAKGNILERFSAQQFPDLHSELNLSSLELGDSALYFCASSSGLSNQPQHFGDGTRLSIL.

There are many counts of this clonotype. V gene TRBV9 combines with J gene TRBJ1-1; 9 nucleotides line up with TRBD1. The CDR3 length is 17 residues. V lost 4 bases and J lost 1; bases outside the gene matches: 11. The germline CDR1 and CDR2 sequences are SGDLS and YYNGEE. In DNA, the CDR3 is TGTGCCAGCAGCATTAGCCCGACAGGGGGTGGGAACACTGAAGCTTTCTTT. It yields the protein CASSISPTGGGNTEAFF.

This clonotype showed up many times. The chain carries TRBV9 and TRBJ2-3; D remains unclear. The V gene's germline CDR1 is SGDLS and CDR2 YYNGEE. The CDR3 totals 14 residues. V lost 3 bases, J lost 0 bases, and 8 bases lay in between. The CDR3 region is CASSAQPSTDTQYF. The CDR3 DNA follows: TGTGCCAGCAGCGCCCAACCAAGCACAGATACGCAGTATTTT. Full variable domain (rest looked up from reference TRBV9 and TRBJ2-3): DSGVTQTPKHLITATGQRVTLRCSPRSGDLSVYWYQQSLDQGLQFLIQYYNGEERAKGNILERFSAQQFPDLHSELNLSSLELGDSALYFCASSAQPSTDTQYFGPGTRLTVL.

This clonotype was detected only a few times. This chain links TRBV9 with TRBJ2-2; 7 bases match TRBD1. The CDR3 totals 15 residues. Per germline, CDR1 SGDLS and CDR2 YYNGEE. Trimming took 0 bases from V and 5 from J; bases not matched to a gene: 4. CDR3 in amino acids: CASSVAGTETGELFF. DNA for the CDR3: TGTGCCAGCAGCGTAGCTGGGACAGAGACCGGGGAGCTGTTTTTT.

With regard to this clonotype: Being one base from a much bigger clone, this may be a read error. Written as DNA, the CDR3 is TGTGCCAGCAGCGTAGCGGGAGGGATTTACCAAGCGACCCAGTACTTC. Residues: CASSVAGGIYQATQYF. The chain carries TRBV9 and TRBJ2-5; 8 bases map to TRBD2. The CDR3 loop spans 16 amino acids. Per the germline V gene, CDR1 is SGDLS and CDR2 is YYNGEE.

The J gene is TRBJ2-1, the V gene TRBV9; TRBD2 matches 10 bases. The J segment lost 6 bases and the V segment lost 5 bases, leaving 8 bases of the junction unmatched. Germline CDR1 and CDR2: SGDLS and YYNGEE. This CDR3 has 15 amino acids. This CDR3 is CASRAGLALGNEQFF. The CDR3 nucleotides are TGTGCCAGCAGGGCGGGACTAGCGCTGGGCAATGAGCAGTTCTTC. Supplemented by reference TRBV9 and TRBJ2-1, the full variable domain reads DSGVTQTPKHLITATGQRVTLRCSPRSGDLSVYWYQQSLDQGLQFLIQYYNGEERAKGNILERFSAQQFPDLHSELNLSSLELGDSALYFCASRAGLALGNEQFFGPGTRLTVL.

This clonotype was detected only a few times. This chain uses TRBV9 with TRBJ2-1, with 15 bases that match TRBD2. The trim removed 4 bases at V and 7 bases at J, leaving 9 bases unmatched. There are 17 residues in the CDR3. Germline V lookup: CDR1 SGDLS, CDR2 YYNGEE. CDR3 DNA: TGTGCCAGCAGCCCGCGGACTAGCGGGGGGGCCTTTAATGAGCAGTTCTTC. This sequence encodes CASSPRTSGGAFNEQFF.

The chain joins TRBV9 to TRBJ2-5; D is possibly TRBD1 (7 bases). V was pared by 4 bases and J by 0 bases, with 16 bases between. The germline V gene encodes CDR1 SGDLS and CDR2 YYNGEE. The CDR3 is 16 amino acids. The CDR3 nucleotides read TGTGCCAGCAGCCCTGCCAGGGGGGATGACCAAGAGACCCAGTACTTC. Protein: CASSPARGDDQETQYF.